Each of the 7 T cell receptor beta chains below was sequenced from the same sample in a study of shared clonotypes between healthy human individuals. Repertoires were generated with immunoSEQ multiplex PCR, while TCRdb's copy carries only in-frame clones and drops some. The table records roughly 2 million clones, about 95% of them present only once. Cells designated naive CD8 were CD45RO-negative and were positively selected for CCR7, with terminally differentiated effector memory CD45RA+ cells excluded. The sequencing sample was made of naive CD8+ T cells sorted from blood. These receptors were collected from a man aged 18 to 35 in good health.

The V and J genes are TRBV7-9 and TRBJ2-1; 11 nucleotides align to TRBD1. CDR3 length: 15 residues. With V trimmed by 7 bases and J by 7 bases, 9 bases remained unmatched. Germline V lookup: CDR1 SEHNR, CDR2 FQNEAQ (reference sequence). CDR3 protein: CASNSRGQGENEQFF. CDR3 bases: TGTGCCAGCAACTCGCGGGGACAGGGGGAAAATGAGCAGTTCTTC.

For this clone: Other DNA sequences within the sample encode an identical CDR3. The chain couples TRBV27 to TRBJ2-7; D not resolved. Trimming left V 3 bases short and J 7 bases short, with 7 bases between. Per germline, CDR1 MNHEY and CDR2 SMNVEV (reference sequence). The CDR3 spans 11 residues. CDR3 region: CASSFGREQYF. The CDR3 DNA sequence: TGTGCCAGCAGTTTTGGTCGGGAGCAGTACTTC.

This sequence joins TRBV27 and TRBJ1-5, with a possible D match to TRBD1 (5 bases). CDR1 and CDR2 (germline): MNHEY, SMNVEV (reference sequence). V was trimmed by 1 base and J by 4 bases, leaving 8 bases between them. The CDR3 contains 14 residues. The chain's CDR3 is CASSLWPGNQPQHF. The CDR3 DNA is TGTGCCAGCAGTTTATGGCCAGGGAATCAGCCCCAGCATTTT.

This clone was seen only once. The chain couples TRBV6-1 to TRBJ2-1, with 11 bases fitting TRBD2. Trimming removed 4 bases from V and 0 bases from J; junction bases left unmatched: 5. This CDR3 spans 17 amino acids. Germline V gene sequence: CDR1 MNHNS, CDR2 SASEGT. DNA for the CDR3: TGTGCCAGCAGTGGTAGACTAGCGGGAAGCTCCTACAATGAGCAGTTCTTC. It specifies CASSGRLAGSSYNEQFF.

With regard to this clone: In the same sample, other DNA sequences code for this CDR3. This sequence joins TRBV4-3 and TRBJ1-1; TRBD1 is a possible D gene (6 bases). The CDR3 contains 15 residues. Germline V gene data show CDR1 as LGHNA and CDR2 as YSLEER. V lost 0 bases and J 3 bases, leaving 11 bases between the germline ends. The CDR3: CASSQDRGGYTEAFF. The DNA of the CDR3 is TGCGCCAGCAGCCAAGATCGAGGGGGATACACTGAAGCTTTCTTT.

This clone was observed a single time. The chain uses TRBV7-9 and TRBJ2-1; 7 nucleotides match TRBD2. The CDR3 has 17 residues. V trimming: 4 bases; J trimming: 8 bases; junction bases outside the gene matches: 17. The V gene's germline CDR1 is SEHNR and CDR2 FQNEAQ (reference sequence). CDR3 residues: CASSSPTSRATYDEQFF. In nucleotides, the CDR3 is TGTGCCAGCAGCTCACCGACTAGCAGGGCCACTTACGATGAGCAGTTCTTC. The full variable domain, its missing parts supplied by reference TRBV7-9 and TRBJ2-1, is DTGVSQNPRHKITKRGQNVTFRCDPISEHNRLYWYRQTLGQGPEFLTYFQNEAQLEKSRLLSDRFSAERPKGSFSTLEIQRTEQGDSAMYLCASSSPTSRATYDEQFFGPGTRLTVL.

The chain uses TRBV5-6 and TRBJ2-4; 7 bases agree with TRBD1. Trimming took 3 bases from V and 8 from J; bases not matched to a gene: 11. CDR1 SGHDT and CDR2 YYEEEE come from the germline V gene. This CDR3 is 15 amino acids long. Here the CDR3 DNA reads TGTGCCAGCAGCTACGCCACAGGGGATTGGGACATTCAGTACTTC. Protein: CASSYATGDWDIQYF.